This T cell receptor beta chain was sequenced in a study of circulating and synovial CD4+ cells in juvenile arthritis. Study-level findings and limits: Vbeta family usage analysis did not detect the pathogenic-like versus bulk difference.

The data were produced by immunoSEQ multiplex PCR, yet TCRdb's version contains in-frame clones alone and is incomplete. The sample has about 3,800 clones, roughly 83% seen once. The CDR3 has 13 residues. The ends were cut back, 7 bases at V and 5 bases at J, with 13 bases in the middle. Germline CDR1 SGHRS, CDR2 YFSETQ. Notes on this clone: As yet, its antigen is unknown.

Source material: CD4+ T cells from synovial fluid. This TCR was sampled from a human donor with juvenile idiopathic arthritis. The chain couples TRBV5-1 to TRBJ2-1; no firm D call. The CDR3 loop reads CASGGLTDNEQFF. The DNA of the CDR3 is TGCGCCAGCGGTGGCCTTACCGACAATGAGCAGTTCTTC.